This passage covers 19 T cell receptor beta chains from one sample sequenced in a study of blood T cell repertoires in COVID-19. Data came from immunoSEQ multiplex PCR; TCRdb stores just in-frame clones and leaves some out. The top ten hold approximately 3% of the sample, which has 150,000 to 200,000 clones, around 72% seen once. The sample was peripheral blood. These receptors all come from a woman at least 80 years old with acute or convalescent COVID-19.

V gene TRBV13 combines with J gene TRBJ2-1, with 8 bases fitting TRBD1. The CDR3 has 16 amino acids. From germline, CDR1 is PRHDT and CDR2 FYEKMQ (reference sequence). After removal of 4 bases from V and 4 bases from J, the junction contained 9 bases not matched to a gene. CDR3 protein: CASSSPPQGAYNEQFF. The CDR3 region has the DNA TGTGCCAGCAGCTCCCCCCCGCAGGGGGCTTACAATGAGCAGTTCTTC.

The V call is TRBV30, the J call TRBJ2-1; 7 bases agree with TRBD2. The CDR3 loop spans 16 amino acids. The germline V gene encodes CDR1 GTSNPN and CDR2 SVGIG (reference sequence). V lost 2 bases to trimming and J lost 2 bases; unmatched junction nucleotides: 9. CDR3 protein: CAWSLGGSPAYNEQFF. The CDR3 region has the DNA TGTGCCTGGAGTTTGGGCGGGAGTCCCGCCTACAATGAGCAGTTCTTC.

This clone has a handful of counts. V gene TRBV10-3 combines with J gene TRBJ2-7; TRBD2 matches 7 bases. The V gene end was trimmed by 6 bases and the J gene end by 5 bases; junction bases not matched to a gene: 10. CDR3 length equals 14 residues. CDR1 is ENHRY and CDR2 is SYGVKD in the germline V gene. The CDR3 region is CAIRSWGGSNEQYF. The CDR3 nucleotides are TGTGCCATCAGAAGTTGGGGAGGGAGTAACGAGCAGTACTTC.

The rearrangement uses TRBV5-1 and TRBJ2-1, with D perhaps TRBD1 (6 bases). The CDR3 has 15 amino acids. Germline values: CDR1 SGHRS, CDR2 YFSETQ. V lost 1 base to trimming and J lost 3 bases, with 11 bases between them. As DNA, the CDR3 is TGCGCCAGCAGCTTGTCAGGGGTCGACTACAATGAGCAGTTCTTC. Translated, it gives CASSLSGVDYNEQFF.

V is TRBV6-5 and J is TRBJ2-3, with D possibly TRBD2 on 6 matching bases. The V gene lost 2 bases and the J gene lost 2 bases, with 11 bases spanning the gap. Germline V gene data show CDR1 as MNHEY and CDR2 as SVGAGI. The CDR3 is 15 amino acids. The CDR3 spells CASSYQAGFTDTQYF. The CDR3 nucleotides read TGTGCCAGCAGTTACCAGGCGGGATTCACAGATACGCAGTATTTT.

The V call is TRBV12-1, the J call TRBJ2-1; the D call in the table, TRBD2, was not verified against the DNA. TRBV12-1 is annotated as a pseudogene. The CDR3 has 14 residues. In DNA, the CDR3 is TGTGCCAGCAGCTTTCTAGGTTCCTACAATGAGCAGTTCTTC. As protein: CASSFLGSYNEQFF.

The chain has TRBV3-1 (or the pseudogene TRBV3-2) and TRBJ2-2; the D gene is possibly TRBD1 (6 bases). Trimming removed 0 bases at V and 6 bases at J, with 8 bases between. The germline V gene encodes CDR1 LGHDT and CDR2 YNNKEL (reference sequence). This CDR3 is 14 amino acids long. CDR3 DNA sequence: TGTGCCAGCAGCCAAGAAAACAGGGCCGGGGAGCTGTTTTTT. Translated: CASSQENRAGELFF.

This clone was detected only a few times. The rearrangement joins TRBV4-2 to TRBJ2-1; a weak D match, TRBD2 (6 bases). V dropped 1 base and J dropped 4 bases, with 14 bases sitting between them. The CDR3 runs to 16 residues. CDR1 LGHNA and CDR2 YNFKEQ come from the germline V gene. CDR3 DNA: TGTGCCAGCAGCCAAGCGGCTAGCGAACCATACAATGAGCAGTTCTTC. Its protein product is CASSQAASEPYNEQFF.

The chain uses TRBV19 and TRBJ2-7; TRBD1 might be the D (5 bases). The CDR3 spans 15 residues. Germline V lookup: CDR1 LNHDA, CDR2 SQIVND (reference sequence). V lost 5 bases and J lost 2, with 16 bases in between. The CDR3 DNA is TGTGCCAGTAGTGGGGCCTCAGGGCTGGCCTACGAGCAGTACTTC. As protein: CASSGASGLAYEQYF.

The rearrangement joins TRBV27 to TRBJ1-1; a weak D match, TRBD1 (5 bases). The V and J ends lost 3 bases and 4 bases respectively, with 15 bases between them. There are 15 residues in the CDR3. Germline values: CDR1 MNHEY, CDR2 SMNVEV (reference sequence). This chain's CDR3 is CASSFPGLGGTEAFF. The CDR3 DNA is TGTGCCAGCAGTTTTCCGGGGTTGGGGGGCACTGAAGCTTTCTTT.

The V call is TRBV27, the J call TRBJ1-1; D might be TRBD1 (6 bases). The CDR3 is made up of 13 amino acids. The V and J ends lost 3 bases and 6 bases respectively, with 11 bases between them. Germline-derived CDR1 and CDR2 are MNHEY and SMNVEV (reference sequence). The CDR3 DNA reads TGTGCCAGCAGTTTCGGGGGGCGCCCTGAAGCTTTCTTT. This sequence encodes CASSFGGRPEAFF.

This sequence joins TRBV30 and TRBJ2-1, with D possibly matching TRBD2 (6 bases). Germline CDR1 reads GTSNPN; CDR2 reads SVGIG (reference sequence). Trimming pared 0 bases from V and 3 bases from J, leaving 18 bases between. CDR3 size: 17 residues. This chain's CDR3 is CAWSVLRTTTLYNEQFF. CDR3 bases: TGTGCCTGGAGTGTACTACGGACTACCACGCTCTACAATGAGCAGTTCTTC.

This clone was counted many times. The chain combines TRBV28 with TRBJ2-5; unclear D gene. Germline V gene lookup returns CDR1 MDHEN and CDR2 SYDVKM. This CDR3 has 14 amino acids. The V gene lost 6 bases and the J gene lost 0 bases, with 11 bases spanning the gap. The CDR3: CASRPPHHQETQYF. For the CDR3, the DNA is TGTGCCAGCAGACCCCCACACCACCAAGAGACCCAGTACTTC. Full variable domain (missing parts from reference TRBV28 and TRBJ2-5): DVKVTQSSRYLVKRTGEKVFLECVQDMDHENMFWYRQDPGLGLRLIYFSYDVKMKEKGDIPEGYSVSREKKERFSLILESASTNQTSMYLCASRPPHHQETQYFGPGTRLLVL.

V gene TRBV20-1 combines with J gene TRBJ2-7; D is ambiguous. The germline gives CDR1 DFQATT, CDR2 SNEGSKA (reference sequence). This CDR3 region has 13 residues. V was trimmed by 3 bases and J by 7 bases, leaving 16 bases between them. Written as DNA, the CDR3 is TGCAGTGCTAGTCGACACGCTGGCCCTGAGCAGTACTTC. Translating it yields CSASRHAGPEQYF.

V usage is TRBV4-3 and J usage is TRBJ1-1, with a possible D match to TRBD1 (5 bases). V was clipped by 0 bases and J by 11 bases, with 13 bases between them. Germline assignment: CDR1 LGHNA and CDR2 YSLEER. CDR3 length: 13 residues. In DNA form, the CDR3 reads TGCGCCAGCAGCCAAGATACGGGGGGGTGGGCTTTCTTT. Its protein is CASSQDTGGWAFF.

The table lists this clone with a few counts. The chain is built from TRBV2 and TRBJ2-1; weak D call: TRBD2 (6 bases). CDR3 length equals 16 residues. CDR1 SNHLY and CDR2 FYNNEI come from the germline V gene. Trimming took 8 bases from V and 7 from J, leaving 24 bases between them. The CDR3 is CASGGTGVVGRNEQFF. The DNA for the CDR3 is TGTGCCAGCGGAGGGACCGGGGTGGTGGGGAGGAATGAGCAGTTCTTC.

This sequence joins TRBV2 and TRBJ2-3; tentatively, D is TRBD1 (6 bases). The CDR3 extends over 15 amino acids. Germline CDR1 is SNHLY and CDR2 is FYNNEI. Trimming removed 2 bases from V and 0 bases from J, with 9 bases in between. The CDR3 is CASSEMGQSTDTQYF. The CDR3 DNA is TGTGCCAGCAGTGAAATGGGACAAAGCACAGATACGCAGTATTTT.

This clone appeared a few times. CDR3 nucleotides: TGTGCCAGCAGCTTATCGGGGGGCGCTGGGGCCAACGTCCTGACTTTC. Its protein product is CASSLSGGAGANVLTF. J is TRBJ2-6 and V is TRBV7-8; possibly TRBD2 for D (7 bases). Between the trimmed V and J ends, which lost 2 bases and 2 bases, there was a span of 10 bases. The CDR3 is made up of 16 amino acids. Germline loops: CDR1 SGHVS, CDR2 FQNEAQ.

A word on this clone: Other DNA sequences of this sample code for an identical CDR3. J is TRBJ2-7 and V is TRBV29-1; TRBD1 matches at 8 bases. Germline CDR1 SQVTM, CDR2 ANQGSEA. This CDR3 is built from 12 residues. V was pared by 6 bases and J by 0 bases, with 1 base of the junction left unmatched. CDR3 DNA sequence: TGCAGCGTCGGACAGGGCTCCTACGAGCAGTACTTC. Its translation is CSVGQGSYEQYF.